This T cell receptor (beta chain) was recovered during a study of T cell responses to AZD1222 COVID-19 vaccine. Study observations and caveats: Rises in breadth and depth of Spike-specific TCRs came after two AZD1222 doses. Vaccine-associated CD4 TCRs spanned spike, dominant at 160-218 and 743-854. Among the donors, most were white British and more were female, and clonal diversity was possibly underestimated. It was only 6 or 7 AZD1222 recipients who were seropositive at baseline.

Points on this clone: No antigen is known for it.

TCRdb's copy holds only in-frame clones and misses some; the assay was immunoSEQ multiplex PCR. This sample has under 200,000 clones, with under 95% found just once. This clonotype originated in an adult who received the AZD1222 COVID-19 vaccine. The sample was peripheral blood, taken 28 days after the second AZD1222 dose.

The CDR3 region is CATSAPRGTGGPYGYTF. As DNA, the CDR3 is TGTGCCACCAGTGCCCCACGAGGGACAGGGGGGCCCTATGGCTACACCTTC. The gene calls are TRBV24-1 and TRBJ1-2, with 11 bases lining up with TRBD1. This CDR3 spans 17 amino acids. V lost 5 bases, J lost 4 bases, and 11 bases stayed unmatched. Looked up from germline, CDR1 is KGHDR and CDR2 is SFDVKD.